The present T cell receptor (beta chain) was sequenced within a study of blood T cell repertoires in COVID-19. For the study at large: Italy, Spain and the United States were the sources of the convalescent and acute COVID-19 samples.

Cohorts were based on clinical histories the participants reported. Participants in the exposed group had met a COVID-19 case in the 2 weeks before joining the study. Clones were read by immunoSEQ multiplex PCR, and TCRdb kept only the in-frame ones, dropping some. The sample contains approximately 220,000 clones, roughly 80% of which appear only once. Trimming stripped 3 bases from V and 7 bases from J, with 7 bases between. Germline V lookup: CDR1 MDHEN, CDR2 SYDVKM. CDR3 length: 12 residues. Sequencing input: PBMCs or T cells enriched from blood (not recorded which). The rearrangement uses TRBV28 and TRBJ2-1; D call uncertain. This clonotype was obtained from a woman aged 50 to 60 who had been exposed to COVID-19. The CDR3 DNA reads TGTGCCAGCAGTTTTGGCTCAAATGAGCAGTTCTTC. Residues: CASSFGSNEQFF.